The rows below give T cell receptor beta chains drawn from one sample of a study of early T cells in non-severe SARS-CoV-2 infection. TCRdb passed the 5' RACE reads through MiXCR, listing each CDR3 protein once. The table shows 35,000 to 45,000 distinct CDR3 sequences, with 7.9% occurring only once. The specimen comprised whole blood, sampled at baseline. Receptor source: an adult who was a healthcare worker with PCR-confirmed SARS-CoV-2 infection or an uninfected control (not recorded which). Both conserved end residues are part of each CDR3. The D gene is left open where the match is weak. Clone size appears in some rows only: once, few, many, or a class for an expanded clone.

V	D	size	J	DNA	CDR3
TRBV5-6	.	many	TRBJ1-1	TGTGCCAGCAGCCCGGAGGGGACGATGAACACTGAAGCTTTCTTT	CASSPEGTMNTEAFF
TRBV18	TRBD1	few	TRBJ1-2	TGTGCCAGCTCAACTAAGACAGGGGTCACTGGCTACACCTTC	CASSTKTGVTGYTF
TRBV11-3	.	.	TRBJ2-1	TGTGCCAGCAGCCGTGGGACCGGTGCCTACAATGAGCAGTTCTTC	CASSRGTGAYNEQFF
TRBV20-1	TRBD2	large	TRBJ2-3	TGCAGTGCTAGAGATCCGGGACTAGCGGGTCCGGCAGATACGCAGTATTTT	CSARDPGLAGPADTQYF
TRBV6-5	.	many	TRBJ2-6	TGTGCCGCCGCGGGGTTCAAGGCCAACGTCCTGACTTTC	CAAAGFKANVLTF
TRBV5-6	TRBD1	many	TRBJ1-2	TGTGCCAGCAGCTTAAGACAGGGAGATGGCTACACCTTC	CASSLRQGDGYTF
TRBV7-2	.	many	TRBJ1-5	TGTGCCAGCAGGTTGACTCCGTCGAGCAATCAGCCCCAGCATTTT	CASRLTPSSNQPQHF
TRBV20-1	.	few	TRBJ2-5	TGCAGTGCTAGGAACAGTAGGGCCAGCGAGACCCAGTACTTC	CSARNSRASETQYF
TRBV11-2	TRBD1	few	TRBJ1-6	TGTGCCAGCAGACCGACAGGGGACTTTTCACCCCTCCACTTT	CASRPTGDFSPLHF
TRBV7-2	TRBD1	many	TRBJ1-6	TGTGCCAGCAAACAGGGGATGTCCTATAATTCACCCCTCCACTTT	CASKQGMSYNSPLHF
TRBV13	.	many	TRBJ2-5	TGTGCCAGCAGCTCCCACAGGGAGACCCAGTACTTC	CASSSHRETQYF
TRBV12-3/TRBV12-4	.	.	TRBJ2-7	TGTGCCAGCAGTTTTGCGCGGGGCTACGAGCAGTACTTC	CASSFARGYEQYF
TRBV20-1	TRBD1	few	TRBJ2-7	TGCAGTGCTAGAGATCCGACAGGGGGTCCATATAGTCGCGAGCAGTACTTC	CSARDPTGGPYSREQYF
TRBV11-3	.	many	TRBJ2-1	TGTGCCAGCAGCTTAGAGGGGCAGGAGTACAATGAGCAGTTCTTC	CASSLEGQEYNEQFF
TRBV18	.	many	TRBJ1-2	TGTGCCAGCTCACCCTGGGACTCTCGGGGGACTTATGGCTACACCTTC	CASSPWDSRGTYGYTF
TRBV20-1	TRBD1	few	TRBJ2-1	TGCAGTGCCACCCCGGGACAGGGTTCGGACAATGAGCAGTTCTTC	CSATPGQGSDNEQFF
TRBV27	.	few	TRBJ1-1	TGTGCCAGCCATACAGGGTCGGGGAACACTGAAGCTTTCTTT	CASHTGSGNTEAFF
TRBV29-1	.	few	TRBJ2-7	TGCAGCGTTGCGTCAGGGACCATCTCCTACGAGCAGTACTTC	CSVASGTISYEQYF
TRBV29-1	.	.	TRBJ2-1	TGCAGCGTTGGTACAACCCCTTCACCCAACAATGAGCAGTTCTTC	CSVGTTPSPNNEQFF
TRBV10-3	.	few	TRBJ2-7	TGTGCCATCGCCGATCCCACTTCGACCGGGACAACCCGCTACGAGCAGTACTTC	CAIADPTSTGTTRYEQYF
TRBV3-1	.	many	TRBJ2-6	TGTGCCAGCAGCCAAGATCACAGGGCCGCGTCTGGGGCCAACGTCCTGACTTTC	CASSQDHRAASGANVLTF
TRBV12-3/TRBV12-4	.	.	TRBJ2-3	TGTGCCAGCAGGCGTGTGAGCACAGATACGCAGTATTTT	CASRRVSTDTQYF
TRBV6-2/TRBV6-3	TRBD1	.	TRBJ2-1	TGTGCCAGCAGGCACAGGGGGAGGATATTATCTTACAATGAGCAGTTCTTC	CASRHRGRILSYNEQFF
TRBV7-2	.	many	TRBJ2-1	TGTGCCAGCAGCTTAGTGCTGTTCGAGCAGTTCTTC	CASSLVLFEQFF
TRBV29-1	.	many	TRBJ1-1	TGCTCCGCGGTCGCGGAGTCGTCGGCTTTCTTT	CSAVAESSAFF
TRBV30	TRBD1	many	TRBJ1-5	TGTGCCGTCGGGACAGGGGATCAGCCCCAGCATTTT	CAVGTGDQPQHF
TRBV9	TRBD1	many	TRBJ1-3	TGTGCCAGCAAGGGGGCCGGAAACACCATATATTTT	CASKGAGNTIYF
TRBV11-3	.	few	TRBJ2-7	TGTGCCAGCAGCCCTCGGGCCGGCTACGAGCAGTACTTC	CASSPRAGYEQYF
TRBV10-2	.	few	TRBJ2-7	TGCGCCAGCAGCGGTGTCGAGCAGTACTTC	CASSGVEQYF
TRBV7-6	.	.	TRBJ2-6	TGTGCCAGCAGCTTTAGCCTGGCCTCTGGGGCCAACGTCCTGACTTTC	CASSFSLASGANVLTF
TRBV12-3/TRBV12-4	.	few	TRBJ2-2	TGTGCCAGCAGTCGAGGGGTTACCGGGGAGCTGTTTTTT	CASSRGVTGELFF
TRBV4-3	.	.	TRBJ2-7	TGCGCCAGCAGCCAAGAAAGTAGTTGGATCTACGAGCAGTACTTC	CASSQESSWIYEQYF
TRBV7-6	.	few	TRBJ1-1	TGTGCCAGCAACCGCCTGGAGACTGAAGCTTTCTTT	CASNRLETEAFF
TRBV12-3/TRBV12-4	.	.	TRBJ2-1	TGTGCCAGCAGTTTCAGGGGCTCCTACAATGAGCAGTTCTTC	CASSFRGSYNEQFF
TRBV5-1	TRBD1	medium-sized	TRBJ2-7	TGTGCCAGCAGCTCGGGACAGGGGGCCTACGAGCAGTACTTC	CASSSGQGAYEQYF
TRBV29-1	.	few	TRBJ2-7	TGCAGCGTTGAGGCACAGGGCTCCTACGAGCAGTACTTC	CSVEAQGSYEQYF
TRBV4-3	.	many	TRBJ2-5	TGCGCCAGCAGCCAAGATAAGGGGTACCAGTACTTC	CASSQDKGYQYF
TRBV7-9	.	.	TRBJ1-5	TGTGCCAGCAGCTCAGAGGGCGGCCAGCCCCAGCATTTT	CASSSEGGQPQHF
TRBV9	.	.	TRBJ1-1	TGTGCCAGCAGCCACAAGCCTGGTTCTGGCACTGAAGCTTTCTTT	CASSHKPGSGTEAFF
TRBV24-1	.	many	TRBJ1-1	TGTGCCACCAGTGGAGGGACGTTGAACACTGAAGCTTTCTTT	CATSGGTLNTEAFF
TRBV4-1	TRBD2	few	TRBJ2-3	TGCGCCAGCAGCCAAGACCCGGGACTAACAGATACGCAGTATTTT	CASSQDPGLTDTQYF
TRBV7-6	TRBD1	few	TRBJ1-1	TGTGCCAGCAGCTTACTCCGGGACAGGGTTATTCTGAAGCTTTTCTTT	CASSLLRDRVILKLFF
TRBV30	.	many	TRBJ2-7	TGTGCCTGGAGTGTCCCGCACGAGCAGTACTTC	CAWSVPHEQYF
TRBV7-6	.	many	TRBJ2-3	TGTGCCAGCAGCTCCCCCAGCACAGATACGCAGTATTTT	CASSSPSTDTQYF
TRBV11-2	TRBD1	.	TRBJ2-5	TGTGCCAGCAGACCCCGGACAGGGGAGAAGACCCAGTACTTC	CASRPRTGEKTQYF